This TCR beta chain was sequenced in a study of shared clonotypes between healthy human individuals. Naive CD8 cells were CD45RO-negative, positively selected for CCR7, excluding terminally differentiated effector memory CD45RA+ cells. Germline V lookup: CDR1 SGHNT, CDR2 YENEEA. The CDR3 length is 15 residues. Trimming removed 3 bases from V and 1 base from J; junction bases left unmatched: 3. Genomic DNA belonging to each subset was distributed in equal measure over several immunoSEQ plates. The data were produced by immunoSEQ multiplex PCR, yet TCRdb's version contains in-frame clones alone and is incomplete. The table records around 1.9 million clones, about 93% of them present only once. For this clone: Its antigen is currently unknown.

Overall study results and limits: Relative to clonotypes present in all four donors, those not shared had lower generation probabilities.

The sample was naive CD8+ T cells from PBMCs. This receptor was obtained from a man aged 18 to 29 in good health. Some clones in this sample may be carry-over from other donors' samples. The chain recombines TRBV11-3 with TRBJ2-3; 8 bases fit TRBD2. The CDR3 DNA reads as TGTGCCAGCAGCTTCGGGAGGGGTGGCACAGATACGCAGTATTTT. This translates into CASSFGRGGTDTQYF.